The subject of this entry is one T cell receptor (beta chain). This entry comes from a study of T cell changes during pregnancy in multiple sclerosis. This table comes from immunoSEQ multiplex PCR, and its TCRdb copy is limited to in-frame clones, with some not included. Of around 50,000 clones listed, around 93% are singletons. There are 14 residues in the CDR3. Trimming left V 3 bases short and J 3 bases short, with 11 bases between. Germline V gives CDR1 SEHNR, CDR2 FQNEAQ (reference sequence). The receptor was derived from a female donor with multiple sclerosis, enrolled in a pregnancy study. The chain joins TRBV7-9 to TRBJ1-2; D perhaps matches TRBD1 (6 bases). The sample here was CD8+ T cells from peripheral blood mononuclear cells, taken in the first trimester of pregnancy. CDR3 residues: CASSLGGQYYGYTF. CDR3 sequence (DNA): TGTGCCAGCAGCTTGGGGGGGCAGTACTATGGCTACACCTTC. Looking up the rest from reference TRBV7-9 and TRBJ1-2 gives the full variable domain: DTGVSQNPRHKITKRGQNVTFRCDPISEHNRLYWYRQTLGQGPEFLTYFQNEAQLEKSRLLSDRFSAERPKGSFSTLEIQRTEQGDSAMYLCASSLGGQYYGYTFGSGTRLTVV.